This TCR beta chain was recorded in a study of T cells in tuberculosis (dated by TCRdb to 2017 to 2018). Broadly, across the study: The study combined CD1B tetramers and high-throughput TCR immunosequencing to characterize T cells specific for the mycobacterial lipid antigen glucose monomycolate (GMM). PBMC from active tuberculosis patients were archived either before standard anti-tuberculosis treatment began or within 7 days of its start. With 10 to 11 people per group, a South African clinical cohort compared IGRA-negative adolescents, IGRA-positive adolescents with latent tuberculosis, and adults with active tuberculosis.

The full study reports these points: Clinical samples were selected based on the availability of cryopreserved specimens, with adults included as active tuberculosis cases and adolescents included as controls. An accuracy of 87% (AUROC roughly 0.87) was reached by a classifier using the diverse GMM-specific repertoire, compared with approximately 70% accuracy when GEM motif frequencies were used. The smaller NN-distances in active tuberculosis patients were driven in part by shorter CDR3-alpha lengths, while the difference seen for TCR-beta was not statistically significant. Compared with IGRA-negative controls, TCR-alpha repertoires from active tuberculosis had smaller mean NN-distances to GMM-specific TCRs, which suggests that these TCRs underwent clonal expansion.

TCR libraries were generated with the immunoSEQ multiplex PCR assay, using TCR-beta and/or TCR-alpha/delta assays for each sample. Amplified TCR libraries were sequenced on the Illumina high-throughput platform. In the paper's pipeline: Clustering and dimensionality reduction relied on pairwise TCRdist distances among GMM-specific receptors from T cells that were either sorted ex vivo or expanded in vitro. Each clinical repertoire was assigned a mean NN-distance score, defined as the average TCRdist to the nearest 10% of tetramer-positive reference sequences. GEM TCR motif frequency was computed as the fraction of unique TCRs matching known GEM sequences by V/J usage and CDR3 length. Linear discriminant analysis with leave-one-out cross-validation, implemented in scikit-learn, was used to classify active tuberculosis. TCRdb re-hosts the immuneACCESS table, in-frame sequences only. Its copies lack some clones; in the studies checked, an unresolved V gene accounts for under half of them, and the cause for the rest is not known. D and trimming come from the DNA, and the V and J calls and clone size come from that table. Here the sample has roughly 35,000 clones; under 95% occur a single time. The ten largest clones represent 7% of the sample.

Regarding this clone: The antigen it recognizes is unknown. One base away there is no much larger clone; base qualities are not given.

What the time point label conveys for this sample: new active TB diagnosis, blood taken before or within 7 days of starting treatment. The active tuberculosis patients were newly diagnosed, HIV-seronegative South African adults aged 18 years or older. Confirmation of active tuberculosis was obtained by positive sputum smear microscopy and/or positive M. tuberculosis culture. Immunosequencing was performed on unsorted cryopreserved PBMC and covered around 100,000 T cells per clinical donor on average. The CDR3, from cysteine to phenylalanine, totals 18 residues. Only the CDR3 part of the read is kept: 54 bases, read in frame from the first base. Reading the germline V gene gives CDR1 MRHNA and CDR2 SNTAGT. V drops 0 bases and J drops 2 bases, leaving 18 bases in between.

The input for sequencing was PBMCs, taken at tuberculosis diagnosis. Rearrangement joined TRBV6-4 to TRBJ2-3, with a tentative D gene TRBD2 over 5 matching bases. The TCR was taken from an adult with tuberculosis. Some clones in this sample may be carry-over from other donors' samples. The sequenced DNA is TGTGCCAGCAGTGACTCCCCGTTTACTCGCGGGTCCACAGATACGCAGTATTTT. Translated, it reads CASSDSPFTRGSTDTQYF.